The rows below give T cell receptor beta chains drawn from one sample of a study of T cells after yellow fever vaccination. TCRdb itself ran the 5' RACE reads through MiXCR, one entry per CDR3 protein. The repertoire consists of approximately 550,000 distinct CDR3 sequences, with less than 20% occurring once and the leading ten covering roughly an eighth. The sequencing here drew on PBMCs, taken 15 days after the yellow fever booster vaccination. These receptors all come from a man younger than 40 who received the YFV17D yellow fever vaccine. Both conserved end residues are part of each CDR3. D genes are given only for firm matches. Expanded clones are given a class, and other clones once, few, many or no size at all.

>TRBV5-4|.|.|TRBJ2-2
CASSLASGGGTGELFF
TGTGCCAGCAGCTTAGCTAGCGGAGGGGGGACCGGGGAGCTGTTTTTT
>TRBV11-2|.|.|TRBJ2-1
CASGPGGLIYNEQFF
TGTGCCAGCGGTCCCGGGGGCCTAATATACAATGAGCAGTTCTTC
>TRBV19|TRBD1|.|TRBJ2-7
CASSDRDRPSYEQYF
TGTGCCAGTAGTGACCGGGACAGGCCTTCCTACGAGCAGTACTTC
>TRBV20-1|.|.|TRBJ2-7
CSARQQGRVLEQYF
TGCAGTGCTAGACAACAGGGGAGGGTTTTGGAGCAGTACTTC
>TRBV5-8|.|few|TRBJ1-4
CASSPGPGETEKLFF
TGTGCCAGCAGTCCTGGCCCAGGGGAAACGGAAAAACTGTTTTTT
>TRBV6-4|TRBD1|.|TRBJ2-1
CASNQGTGVTYNEQFF
TGTGCCAGCAACCAAGGGACAGGGGTTACCTACAATGAGCAGTTCTTC
>TRBV7-2|.|.|TRBJ1-4
CASSLGKREKLFF
TGTGCCAGCAGCTTGGGGAAGAGGGAAAAACTGTTTTTT
>TRBV12-3/TRBV12-4|.|.|TRBJ2-2
CASSRGPGQRAGELFF
TGTGCCAGCAGTAGAGGACCGGGACAGCGGGCCGGGGAGCTGTTTTTT
>TRBV25-1|.|few|TRBJ2-3
CASGVGDTQYF
TGTGCCAGTGGGGTTGGAGATACGCAGTATTTT
>TRBV4-1|.|few|TRBJ2-7
CASSQWWGDASGLSYEQYF
TGCGCCAGCAGCCAATGGTGGGGTGATGCGAGCGGCCTCTCCTACGAGCAGTACTTC
>TRBV20-1|TRBD1|many|TRBJ2-1
CSAYGQGLNEQFF
TGCAGTGCTTACGGACAGGGTCTCAATGAGCAGTTCTTC
>TRBV5-6|TRBD1|.|TRBJ2-7
CASSLRRTGYSYEQYF
TGTGCCAGCAGCTTGAGGCGGACAGGATATTCCTACGAGCAGTACTTC
>TRBV28|TRBD1|few|TRBJ2-5
CASSKNRGPKETQYF
TGTGCCAGCAGTAAGAACAGGGGGCCAAAAGAGACCCAGTACTTC
>TRBV12-3/TRBV12-4|TRBD2|.|TRBJ2-1
CASSLGGLAGMYNEQFF
TGTGCCAGCAGTTTAGGTGGACTAGCGGGAATGTACAATGAGCAGTTCTTC
>TRBV12-3/TRBV12-4|.|few|TRBJ2-5
CASSLMGVKETQYF
TGTGCCAGCAGTTTAATGGGGGTGAAAGAGACCCAGTACTTC
>TRBV5-1|.|.|TRBJ2-1
CASSLEYHEQFF
TGCGCCAGCAGCTTGGAGTATCATGAGCAGTTCTTC
>TRBV27|TRBD2|.|TRBJ2-2
CASSSTSGNTGELFF
TGTGCCAGCAGTTCGACTAGCGGGAACACCGGGGAGCTGTTTTTT
>TRBV12-3/TRBV12-4|.|.|TRBJ2-2
CASSSDLRGTGELFF
TGTGCCAGCAGTTCCGATCTCCGGGGGACCGGGGAGCTGTTTTTT
>TRBV6-5|.|few|TRBJ2-7
CASSPLRLDGEQYF
TGTGCCAGCAGTCCGCTCCGCTTAGATGGCGAGCAGTACTTC
>TRBV5-4|TRBD2|.|TRBJ2-3
CASSFFAGGSTDTQYF
TGTGCCAGCAGCTTCTTTGCGGGAGGGAGCACAGATACGCAGTATTTT
>TRBV5-1|.|few|TRBJ2-3
CASSLAARPRESTDTQYF
TGCGCCAGCAGCTTGGCCGCCAGACCCCGGGAGAGCACAGATACGCAGTATTTT
>TRBV4-3|.|.|TRBJ2-6
CASSQVEGAFSGANVLTF
TGCGCCAGCAGCCAAGTAGAGGGAGCATTCTCTGGGGCCAACGTCCTGACTTTC
>TRBV5-1|TRBD2|few|TRBJ2-1
CASSSRASGRAGNEQFF
TGCGCCAGCAGCAGCCGGGCTAGCGGGAGGGCCGGGAATGAGCAGTTCTTC
>TRBV11-2|.|.|TRBJ2-5
CASSLSRDWQETQYF
TGTGCCAGCAGCTTAAGCCGGGACTGGCAAGAGACCCAGTACTTC
>TRBV19|.|.|TRBJ2-3
CASEEDSATDTQYF
TGTGCCAGTGAAGAGGATTCGGCAACAGATACGCAGTATTTT
>TRBV7-9|TRBD1|few|TRBJ1-2
CASSRGTAENYGYTF
TGTGCCAGCAGCCGTGGGACAGCTGAAAACTATGGCTACACCTTC
>TRBV25-1|.|few|TRBJ1-1
CASRSVEAFF
TGTGCCAGCAGGAGCGTTGAAGCTTTCTTT
>TRBV2|.|.|TRBJ1-5
CAGQEDVDQPQHF
TGTGCCGGGCAAGAGGACGTTGATCAGCCCCAGCATTTT
>TRBV15|.|.|TRBJ1-3
CATTPTTSGNTIYF
TGTGCCACCACCCCGACGACCTCTGGAAACACCATATATTTT
>TRBV5-1|TRBD2|.|TRBJ2-5
CASSPPLAGANQETQYF
TGCGCCAGCAGCCCACCTCTAGCGGGAGCCAACCAAGAGACCCAGTACTTC
>TRBV10-3|.|few|TRBJ2-1
CAISESSTTYNEQFF
TGTGCCATCAGTGAGTCTAGCACCACCTACAATGAGCAGTTCTTC
>TRBV18|TRBD1|.|TRBJ1-1
CASSPPGPNRGITEAFF
TGTGCCAGCTCACCACCGGGGCCAAACAGGGGGATTACTGAAGCTTTCTTT
>TRBV7-9|TRBD2|.|TRBJ2-7
CASSPYGRTDEQYF
TGTGCCAGCAGCCCTTACGGGAGGACCGACGAGCAGTACTTC
>TRBV29-1|TRBD2|many|TRBJ2-5
CSTGTSGRETQYF
TGCAGCACGGGGACTAGCGGGAGGGAGACCCAGTACTTC
>TRBV6-5|.|.|TRBJ2-1
CASSYSRVGEQFF
TGTGCCAGCAGTTACTCGAGAGTTGGTGAGCAGTTCTTC
>TRBV29-1|TRBD2|.|TRBJ2-3
CSVALSGGLQYF
TGCAGCGTTGCTCTTAGCGGGGGCCTGCAGTATTTT
>TRBV29-1|.|few|TRBJ2-2
CSVVESGELFF
TGCAGCGTTGTGGAGTCCGGGGAGCTGTTTTTT
>TRBV12-3/TRBV12-4|.|few|TRBJ1-5
CASSSWGQPQHF
TGTGCCAGCAGTTCCTGGGGTCAGCCCCAGCATTTT
>TRBV7-9|.|few|TRBJ1-1
CASRGKGSSGGNTEAFF
TGTGCCAGCAGGGGGAAAGGATCTTCGGGGGGGAACACTGAAGCTTTCTTT
>TRBV10-3|TRBD2|.|TRBJ2-3
CAIKGLADYTDTQYF
TGTGCCATCAAAGGACTAGCCGATTACACAGATACGCAGTATTTT
>TRBV20-1|TRBD1|.|TRBJ2-3
CSAREDRATDTQYF
TGCAGTGCTAGAGAGGACAGGGCCACAGATACGCAGTATTTT
>TRBV10-1|.|.|TRBJ1-5
CASTHSNQPQHF
TGCGCCAGCACGCACAGCAATCAGCCCCAGCATTTT
>TRBV29-1|TRBD2|few|TRBJ2-1
CSVERASGDTWQFF
TGCAGCGTTGAACGGGCTAGCGGGGATACGTGGCAGTTCTTC
>TRBV14|.|many|TRBJ2-5
CASSLRVTQETQYF
TGTGCCAGCAGCCTGCGCGTTACCCAAGAGACCCAGTACTTC
>TRBV25-1|TRBD1|few|TRBJ2-1
CASSESRKPGQGRDEQFF
TGTGCCAGCAGTGAATCCCGAAAGCCGGGACAGGGTCGCGATGAGCAGTTCTTC
>TRBV11-2|.|.|TRBJ2-1
CASSPQGSGVHSYNEQFF
TGTGCCAGCAGCCCTCAGGGGAGCGGGGTACACTCCTACAATGAGCAGTTCTTC
>TRBV20-1|.|.|TRBJ2-3
CSASTSTDTQYF
TGCAGTGCTAGTACTAGCACAGATACGCAGTATTTT
>TRBV5-1|TRBD2|few|TRBJ2-3
CASSLGGLVGTDTQYF
TGCGCCAGCAGCTTGGGAGGACTAGTAGGCACAGATACGCAGTATTTT
>TRBV29-1|.|few|TRBJ2-7
CSVGDRVEQYF
TGCAGCGTTGGAGATAGGGTTGAGCAGTACTTC
>TRBV6-2/TRBV6-3|TRBD1|few|TRBJ2-2
CASGRGLGGELFF
TGTGCCAGCGGTAGGGGGCTTGGCGGGGAGCTGTTTTTT
>TRBV20-1|.|.|TRBJ2-5
CSARVGGYLGETQYF
TGCAGTGCTAGAGTTGGGGGTTACTTGGGGGAGACCCAGTACTTC
>TRBV4-3|TRBD2|.|TRBJ2-1
CASSQVGLAGDSYNEQFF
TGCGCCAGCAGCCAAGTCGGACTAGCGGGGGACTCCTACAATGAGCAGTTCTTC
>TRBV7-2|.|.|TRBJ2-3
CASSLSSLDTQYF
TGTGCCAGCAGCTTATCCTCCCTAGATACGCAGTATTTT